The source of this T cell receptor beta chain is a study of OX40 agonist ivuxolimab in advanced cancers. The wider study: Aged roughly 20 to 85 with a mean of roughly 63 years, they were around 85% male.

The data were produced by immunoSEQ multiplex PCR, yet TCRdb's version contains in-frame clones alone and is incomplete. The table includes 43,000 or so clones, approximately 84% detected once. There are 16 residues in the CDR3. Per the germline V gene, CDR1 is MNHNY and CDR2 is SVGAGI (reference sequence). V gave up 5 bases and J gave up 4 bases, with 15 bases separating them. This TCR was recovered from an adult with an advanced solid tumor such as melanoma, head and neck, liver or kidney cancer. This specimen consisted of CD4+ or CD8+ T cells sorted from blood, obtained in a trial of the OX40 agonist ivuxolimab. The V call is TRBV6-6, the J call TRBJ2-6; D possibly uses TRBD1 or TRBD2 (5 bases each). DNA for the CDR3: TGTGCCAGCAGTCCAAGGGCAGGGACCGGGGCCAACGTCCTGACTTTC. Amino acids: CASSPRAGTGANVLTF.